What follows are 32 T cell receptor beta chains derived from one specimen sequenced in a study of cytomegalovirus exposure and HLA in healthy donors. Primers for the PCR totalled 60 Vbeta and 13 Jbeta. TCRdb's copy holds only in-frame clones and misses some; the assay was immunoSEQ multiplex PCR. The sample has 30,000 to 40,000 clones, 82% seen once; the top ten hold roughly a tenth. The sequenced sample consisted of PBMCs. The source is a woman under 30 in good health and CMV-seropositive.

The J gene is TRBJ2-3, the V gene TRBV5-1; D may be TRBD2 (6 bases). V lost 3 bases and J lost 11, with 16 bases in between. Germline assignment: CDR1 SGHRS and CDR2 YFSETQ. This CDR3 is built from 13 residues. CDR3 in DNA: TGCGCCAGCAGCTCCCCCTCGGGGGTTAGGCAGTATTTT. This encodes CASSSPSGVRQYF.

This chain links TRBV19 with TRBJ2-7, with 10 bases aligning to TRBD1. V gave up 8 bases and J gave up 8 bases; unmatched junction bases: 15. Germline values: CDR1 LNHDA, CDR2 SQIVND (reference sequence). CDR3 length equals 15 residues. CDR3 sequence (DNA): TGTGCCAGTGCCAACGCGGGGACAGGGGACAGACAGCAGTACTTC. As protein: CASANAGTGDRQQYF.

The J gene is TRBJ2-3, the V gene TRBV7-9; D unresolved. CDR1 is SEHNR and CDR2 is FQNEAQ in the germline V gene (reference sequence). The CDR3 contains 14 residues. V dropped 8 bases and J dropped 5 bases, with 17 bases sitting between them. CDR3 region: CASLGFNSGDTQYF. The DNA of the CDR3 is TGTGCCAGCCTAGGCTTTAACTCGGGAGATACGCAGTATTTT.

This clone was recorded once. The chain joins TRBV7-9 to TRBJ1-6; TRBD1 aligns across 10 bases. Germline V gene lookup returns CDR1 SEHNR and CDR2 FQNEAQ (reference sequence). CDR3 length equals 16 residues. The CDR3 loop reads CAIHEGDRGYNSPLHF. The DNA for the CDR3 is TGTGCGATACATGAGGGGGACAGGGGTTATAATTCACCCCTCCACTTT.

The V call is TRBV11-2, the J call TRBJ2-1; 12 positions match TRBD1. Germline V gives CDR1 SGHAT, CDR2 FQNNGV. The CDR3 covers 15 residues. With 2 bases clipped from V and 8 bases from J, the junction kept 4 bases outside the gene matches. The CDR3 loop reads CASSLWGQGAHEQFF. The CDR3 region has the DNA TGTGCCAGCAGCTTATGGGGACAGGGGGCCCATGAGCAGTTCTTC.

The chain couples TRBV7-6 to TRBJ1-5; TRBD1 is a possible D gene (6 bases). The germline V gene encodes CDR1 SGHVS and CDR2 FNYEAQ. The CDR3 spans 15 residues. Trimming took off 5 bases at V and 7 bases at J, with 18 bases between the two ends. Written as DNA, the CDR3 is TGTGCCAGCAGCCATAATGCAGGGGCAGGGCAGCCCCAGCATTTT. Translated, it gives CASSHNAGAGQPQHF.

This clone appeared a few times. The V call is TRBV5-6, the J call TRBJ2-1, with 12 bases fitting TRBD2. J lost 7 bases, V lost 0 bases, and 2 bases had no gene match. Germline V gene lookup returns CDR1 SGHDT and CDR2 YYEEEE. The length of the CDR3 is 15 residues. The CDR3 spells CASSLVGTSGNEQFF. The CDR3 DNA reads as TGTGCCAGCAGCTTGGTGGGGACTAGCGGGAATGAGCAGTTCTTC.

The DNA for the CDR3 is TGTGCCTGGAGTGTACGTAGTGAAAAACTGTTTTTT. It is translated as CAWSVRSEKLFF. This chain connects TRBV30 to TRBJ1-4; no reliable D call. The CDR3 has 12 amino acids. Germline CDR1 reads GTSNPN; CDR2 reads SVGIG (reference sequence). With 0 bases removed from V and 7 bases from J, the gap between germline ends came to 6 bases. Using reference TRBV30 and TRBJ1-4 for the parts outside the CDR3, the full variable domain is SQTIHQWPATLVQPVGSPLSLECTVEGTSNPNLYWYRQAAGRGLQLLFYSVGIGQISSEVPQNLSASRPQDRQFILSSKKLLLSDSGFYLCAWSVRSEKLFFGSGTQLSVL.

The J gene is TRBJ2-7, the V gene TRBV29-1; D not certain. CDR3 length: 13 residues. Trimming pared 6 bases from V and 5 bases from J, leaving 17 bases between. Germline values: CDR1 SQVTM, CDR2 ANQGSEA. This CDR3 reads CSVRVDFVNEQYF. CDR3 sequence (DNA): TGCAGCGTCCGGGTTGACTTTGTCAACGAGCAGTACTTC.

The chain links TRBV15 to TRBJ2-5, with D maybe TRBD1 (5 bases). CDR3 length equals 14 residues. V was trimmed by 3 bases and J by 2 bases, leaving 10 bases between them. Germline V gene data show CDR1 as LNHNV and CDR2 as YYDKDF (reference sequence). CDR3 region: CATSRAPGQETQYF. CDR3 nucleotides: TGTGCCACCAGCAGGGCCCCAGGGCAAGAGACCCAGTACTTC.

DNA for the CDR3: TGTGCCAGTACCCGAGGGGGGGTATTTGACACTGAAGCTTTCTTT. Translating gives CASTRGGVFDTEAFF. This chain connects TRBV19 to TRBJ1-1; possible D gene TRBD1, 6 bases. The V gene's germline CDR1 is LNHDA and CDR2 SQIVND (reference sequence). Trimming left V 7 bases short and J 3 bases short, with 18 bases between. The CDR3 length is 15 residues.

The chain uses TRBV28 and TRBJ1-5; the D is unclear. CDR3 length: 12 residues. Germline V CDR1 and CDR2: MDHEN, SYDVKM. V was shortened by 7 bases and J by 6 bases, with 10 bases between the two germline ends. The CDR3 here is CASNIPGQPQHF. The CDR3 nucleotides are TGTGCCAGCAACATCCCGGGTCAGCCCCAGCATTTT.

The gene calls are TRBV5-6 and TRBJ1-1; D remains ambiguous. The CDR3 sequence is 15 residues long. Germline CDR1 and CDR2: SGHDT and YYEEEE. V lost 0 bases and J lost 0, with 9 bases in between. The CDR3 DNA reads TGTGCCAGCAGCTTGGTGCCGGGGTTGAACACTGAAGCTTTCTTT. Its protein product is CASSLVPGLNTEAFF.

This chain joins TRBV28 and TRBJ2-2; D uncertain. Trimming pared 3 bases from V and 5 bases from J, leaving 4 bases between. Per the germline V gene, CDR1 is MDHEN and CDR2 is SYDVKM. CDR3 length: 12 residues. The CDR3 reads CASSFQTGELFF. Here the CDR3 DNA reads TGTGCCAGCAGTTTCCAAACCGGGGAGCTGTTTTTT.

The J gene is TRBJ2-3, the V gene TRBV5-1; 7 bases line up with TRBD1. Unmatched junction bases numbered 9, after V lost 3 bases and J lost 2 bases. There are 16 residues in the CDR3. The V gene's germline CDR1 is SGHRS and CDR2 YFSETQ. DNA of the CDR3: TGCGCCAGCAGCTCGTCAGGGGGTTTGGTCACAGATACGCAGTATTTT. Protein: CASSSSGGLVTDTQYF.

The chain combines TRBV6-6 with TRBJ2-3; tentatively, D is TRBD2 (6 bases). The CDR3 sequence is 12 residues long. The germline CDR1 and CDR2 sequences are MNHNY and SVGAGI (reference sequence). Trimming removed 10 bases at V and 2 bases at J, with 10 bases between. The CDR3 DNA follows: TGTGCCATAGCGGAACTCACAGATACGCAGTATTTT. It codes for CAIAELTDTQYF.

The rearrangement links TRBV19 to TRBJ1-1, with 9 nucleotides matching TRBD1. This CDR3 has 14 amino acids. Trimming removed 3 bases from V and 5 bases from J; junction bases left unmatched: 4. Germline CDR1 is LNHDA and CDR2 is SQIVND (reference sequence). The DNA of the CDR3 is TGTGCCAGTAGTATTCTGGGACAGGGAACTGAAGCTTTCTTT. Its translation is CASSILGQGTEAFF.

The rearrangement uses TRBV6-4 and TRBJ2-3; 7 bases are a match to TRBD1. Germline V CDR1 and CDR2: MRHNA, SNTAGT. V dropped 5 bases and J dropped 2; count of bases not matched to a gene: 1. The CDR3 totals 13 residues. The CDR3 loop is CASSTGDTDTQYF. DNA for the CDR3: TGTGCCAGCAGTACAGGGGACACAGATACGCAGTATTTT.

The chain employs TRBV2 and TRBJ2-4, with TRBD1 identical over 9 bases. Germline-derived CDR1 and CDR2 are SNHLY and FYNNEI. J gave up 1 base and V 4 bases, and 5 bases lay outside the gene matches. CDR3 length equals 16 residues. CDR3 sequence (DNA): TGTGCCAGCAGTGCGATGACAGGGGGGGCCAAAAACATTCAGTACTTC. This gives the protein CASSAMTGGAKNIQYF.

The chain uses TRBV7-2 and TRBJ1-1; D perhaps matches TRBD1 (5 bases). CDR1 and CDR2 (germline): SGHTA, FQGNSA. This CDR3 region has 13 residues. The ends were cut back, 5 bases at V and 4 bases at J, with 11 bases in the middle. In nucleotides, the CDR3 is TGTGCCAGCAGCGCCAGGGTGGGCACTGAAGCTTTCTTT. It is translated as CASSARVGTEAFF. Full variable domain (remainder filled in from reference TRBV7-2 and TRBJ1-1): GAGVSQSPSNKVTEKGKDVELRCDPISGHTALYWYRQSLGQGLEFLIYFQGNSAPDKSGLPSDRFSAERTGGSVSTLTIQRTQQEDSAVYLCASSARVGTEAFFGQGTRLTVV.

The CDR3 sequence is CASTPGVGLAGNNEQFF. The CDR3 DNA reads as TGTGCCAGCACCCCGGGGGTGGGACTAGCGGGCAACAATGAGCAGTTCTTC. The J gene is TRBJ2-1, the V gene TRBV28; TRBD2 agrees at 12 bases. The CDR3 extends over 17 amino acids. The germline V gene has CDR1 MDHEN and CDR2 SYDVKM. The ends lost 7 bases at V and 5 bases at J; junction bases unmatched: 12.

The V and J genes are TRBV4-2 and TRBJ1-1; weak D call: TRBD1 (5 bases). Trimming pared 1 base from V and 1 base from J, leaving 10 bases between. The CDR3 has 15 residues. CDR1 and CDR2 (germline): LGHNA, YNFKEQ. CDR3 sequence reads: CASSQGRGANTEAFF. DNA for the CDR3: TGTGCCAGCAGCCAAGGGAGGGGCGCGAACACTGAAGCTTTCTTT.

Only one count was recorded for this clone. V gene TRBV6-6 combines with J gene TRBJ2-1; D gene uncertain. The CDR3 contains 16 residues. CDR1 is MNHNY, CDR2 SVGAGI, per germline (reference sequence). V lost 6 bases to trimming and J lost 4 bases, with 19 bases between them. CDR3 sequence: CASSPGSRRLYNEQFF. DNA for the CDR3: TGTGCCAGCAGCCCCGGGTCCCGAAGGCTTTACAATGAGCAGTTCTTC.

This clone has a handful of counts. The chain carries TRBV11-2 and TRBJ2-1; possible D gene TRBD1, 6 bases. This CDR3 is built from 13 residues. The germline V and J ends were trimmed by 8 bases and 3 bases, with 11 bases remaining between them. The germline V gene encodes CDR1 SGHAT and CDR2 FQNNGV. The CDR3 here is CASAQGRYNEQFF. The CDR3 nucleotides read TGTGCCAGCGCACAGGGCCGCTACAATGAGCAGTTCTTC.

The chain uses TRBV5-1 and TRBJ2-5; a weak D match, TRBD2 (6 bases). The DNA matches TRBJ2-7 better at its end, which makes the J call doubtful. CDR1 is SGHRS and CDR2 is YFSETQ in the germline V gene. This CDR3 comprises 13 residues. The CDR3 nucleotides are TGCGCCAGCAGCTTGGGGGAGGCTTACGAGCAGTACTTC. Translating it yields CASSLGEAYEQYF.

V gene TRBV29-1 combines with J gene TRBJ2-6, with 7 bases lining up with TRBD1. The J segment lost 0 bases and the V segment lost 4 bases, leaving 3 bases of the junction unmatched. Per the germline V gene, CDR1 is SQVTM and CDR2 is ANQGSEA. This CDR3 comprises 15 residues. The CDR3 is CSVGTGISGANVLTF. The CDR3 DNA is TGCAGCGTTGGGACAGGCATCTCTGGGGCCAACGTCCTGACTTTC.

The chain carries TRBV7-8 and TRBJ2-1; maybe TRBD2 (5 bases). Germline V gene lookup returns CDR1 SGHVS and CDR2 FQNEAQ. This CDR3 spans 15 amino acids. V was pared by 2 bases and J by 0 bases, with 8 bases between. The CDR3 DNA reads TGTGCCAGCAGCTTAAAGAGGGTCTCCTACAATGAGCAGTTCTTC. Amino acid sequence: CASSLKRVSYNEQFF.

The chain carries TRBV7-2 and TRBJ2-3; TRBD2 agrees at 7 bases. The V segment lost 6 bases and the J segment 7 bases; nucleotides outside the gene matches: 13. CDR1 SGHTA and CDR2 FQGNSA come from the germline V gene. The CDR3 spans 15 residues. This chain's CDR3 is CASSLNRDYTYTQYF. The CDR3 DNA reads TGTGCCAGCAGTCTAAACCGGGACTACACGTATACGCAGTATTTT.

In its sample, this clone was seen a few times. The chain's CDR3 is CASSITSGSVDEQFF. Here the CDR3 DNA reads TGTGCCAGTAGTATAACTAGCGGGAGTGTTGATGAGCAGTTCTTC. The chain couples TRBV19 to TRBJ2-1, with TRBD2 matching 11 bases. CDR3 length equals 15 residues. The germline V gene has CDR1 LNHDA and CDR2 SQIVND (reference sequence). Trimming took 2 bases from V and 8 from J; bases not matched to a gene: 5.

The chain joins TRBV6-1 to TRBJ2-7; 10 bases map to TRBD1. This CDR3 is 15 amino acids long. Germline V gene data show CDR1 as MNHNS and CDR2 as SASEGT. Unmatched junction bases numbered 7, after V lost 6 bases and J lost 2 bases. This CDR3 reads CASRETGTGAYEQYF. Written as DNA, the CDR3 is TGTGCCAGCAGGGAAACCGGGACAGGGGCCTACGAGCAGTACTTC.

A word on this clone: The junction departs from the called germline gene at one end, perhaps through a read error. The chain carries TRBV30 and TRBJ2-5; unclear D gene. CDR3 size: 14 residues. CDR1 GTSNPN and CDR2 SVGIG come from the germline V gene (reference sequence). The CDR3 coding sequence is TGTGCCTGGAGCCGAGGCGGAGACGGAGAGGCCCAGTACTTC. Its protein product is CAWSRGGDGEAQYF.

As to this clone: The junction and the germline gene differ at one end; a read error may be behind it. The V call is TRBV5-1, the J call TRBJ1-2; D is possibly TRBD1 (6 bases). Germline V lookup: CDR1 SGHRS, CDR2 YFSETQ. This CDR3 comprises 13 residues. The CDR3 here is CASRLDRNYGYTF. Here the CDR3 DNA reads TGCGCCAGCAGATTGGACAGAAACTATGGCTACACCTTC.